This is a list of T cell receptor beta chains from one sample in a study of OX40 agonist ivuxolimab in advanced cancers. Clones were read by immunoSEQ multiplex PCR, and TCRdb kept only the in-frame ones, dropping some. The table shows approximately 70,000 clones, with about 85% occurring only once. The sample in question was CD4+ or CD8+ T cells sorted from blood, obtained in a trial of the OX40 agonist ivuxolimab. Receptor source: an adult with an advanced solid tumor such as melanoma, head and neck, liver or kidney cancer. Both conserved end residues are trimmed from each CDR3. A row's size may be missing; if present it is once, few, many or a size class.

j_call clone_size v_call cdr3_aa
TRBJ2-4 once TRBV2 ASSEHGRDKNIQY
TRBJ1-2 NA TRBV28 ASSLVSGGYGYT
TRBJ1-2 NA TRBV16 ASSQSGGYNYGYT
TRBJ2-7 NA TRBV5-1 ASSQTSGSAEQY
TRBJ1-5 NA TRBV10-3 AISESGGGQPQH
TRBJ2-7 NA TRBV27 ASSLLGDEQY
TRBJ2-5 NA TRBV29-1 SGNRGIQETQY
TRBJ1-5 NA TRBV5-6 ASSTNRGNQPQH
TRBJ2-7 NA TRBV5-4 ASSPTLLGQGWGEQY
TRBJ2-3 NA TRBV21-1 ASSKGLGQAPNTDTQY
TRBJ1-5 once TRBV6-1 ASGDRENQPQH
TRBJ2-2 NA TRBV19 ASSNRQGASTGELF
TRBJ2-2 few TRBV4-1 ASSQYFPAGEGGELF
TRBJ1-5 NA TRBV2 ASSVQGPSQPQH
TRBJ2-1 NA TRBV11-3 ASSLGETPYNEQF
TRBJ2-7 NA TRBV21-1 ASSSQFGLAGQYEQY
TRBJ1-5 NA TRBV5-5 ASSERAGGNQPQH
TRBJ1-6 NA TRBV19 ASSMVGSSYNSPLH
TRBJ1-5 few TRBV28 ASRKGNQPQH
TRBJ2-2 few TRBV7-9 ASSLRSVRRSNTGELF
TRBJ2-5 NA TRBV5-6 ASSDRRLGTQY
TRBJ2-2 NA TRBV28 ASSFIGRTPSTGELF
TRBJ2-3 NA TRBV12-5 ASGSRDRKNTQY
TRBJ2-3 NA TRBV6-5 ASSYGRALGTDTQY
TRBJ1-1 few TRBV20-1 SARMNTEAF
TRBJ2-1 NA TRBV15 ATSRDRAHNEQF